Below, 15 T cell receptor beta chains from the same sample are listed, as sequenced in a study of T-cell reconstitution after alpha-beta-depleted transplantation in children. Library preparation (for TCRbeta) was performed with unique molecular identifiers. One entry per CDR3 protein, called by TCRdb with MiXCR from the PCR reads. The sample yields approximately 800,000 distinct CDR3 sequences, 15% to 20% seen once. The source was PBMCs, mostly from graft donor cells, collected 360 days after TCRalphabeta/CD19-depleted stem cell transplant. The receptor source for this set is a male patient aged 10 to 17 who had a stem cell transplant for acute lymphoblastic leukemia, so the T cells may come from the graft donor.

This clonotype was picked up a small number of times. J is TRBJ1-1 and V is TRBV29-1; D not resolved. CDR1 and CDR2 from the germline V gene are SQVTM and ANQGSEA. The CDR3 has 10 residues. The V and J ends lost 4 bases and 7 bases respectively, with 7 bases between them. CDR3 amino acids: CSVGAIEAFF. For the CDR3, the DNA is TGCAGCGTTGGGGCGATTGAAGCTTTCTTT.

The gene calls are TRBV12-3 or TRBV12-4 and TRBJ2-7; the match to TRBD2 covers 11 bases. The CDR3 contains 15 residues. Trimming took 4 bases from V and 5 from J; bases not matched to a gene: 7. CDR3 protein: CASSSRLAGLNEQYF. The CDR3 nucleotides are TGTGCCAGCAGTTCCAGACTAGCGGGATTGAACGAGCAGTACTTC.

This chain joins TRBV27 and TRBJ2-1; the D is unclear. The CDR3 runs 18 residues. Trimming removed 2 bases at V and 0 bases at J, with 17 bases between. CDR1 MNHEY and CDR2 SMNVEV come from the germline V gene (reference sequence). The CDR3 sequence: CASSLKPLLLSSYNEQFF. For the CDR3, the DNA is TGTGCCAGCAGTTTAAAGCCCCTTCTGTTGAGCTCCTACAATGAGCAGTTCTTC.

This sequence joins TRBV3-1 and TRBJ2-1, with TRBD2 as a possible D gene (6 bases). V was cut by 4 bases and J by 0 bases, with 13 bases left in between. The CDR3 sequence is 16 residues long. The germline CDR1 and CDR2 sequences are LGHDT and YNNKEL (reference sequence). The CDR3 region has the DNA TGTGCCAGCAGCCCGCTAGCGAGAATCTCCTACAATGAGCAGTTCTTC. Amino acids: CASSPLARISYNEQFF.

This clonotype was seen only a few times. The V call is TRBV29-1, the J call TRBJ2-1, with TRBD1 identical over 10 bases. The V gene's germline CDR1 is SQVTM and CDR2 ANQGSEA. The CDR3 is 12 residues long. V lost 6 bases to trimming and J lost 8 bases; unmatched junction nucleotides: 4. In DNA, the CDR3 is TGCAGCGTAAGACAGGGGGCAGATGAGCAGTTCTTC. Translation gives CSVRQGADEQFF.

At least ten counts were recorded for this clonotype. The DNA of the CDR3 is TGTGCCAGCAGTGAACGTGTCAGGGGACCAGATACGCAGTATTTT. Translating gives CASSERVRGPDTQYF. The rearrangement links TRBV25-1 to TRBJ2-3; D is possibly TRBD1 (6 bases). The CDR3 is made up of 15 amino acids. Trimming took 2 bases from V and 4 from J, leaving 13 bases between them. CDR1 is MGHDK and CDR2 is SYGVNS in the germline V gene.

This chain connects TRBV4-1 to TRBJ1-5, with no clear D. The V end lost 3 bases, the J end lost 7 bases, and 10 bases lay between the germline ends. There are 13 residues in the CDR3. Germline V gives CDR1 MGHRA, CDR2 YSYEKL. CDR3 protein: CASSHGRWQPQHF. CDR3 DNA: TGCGCCAGCAGCCATGGGAGATGGCAGCCCCAGCATTTT.

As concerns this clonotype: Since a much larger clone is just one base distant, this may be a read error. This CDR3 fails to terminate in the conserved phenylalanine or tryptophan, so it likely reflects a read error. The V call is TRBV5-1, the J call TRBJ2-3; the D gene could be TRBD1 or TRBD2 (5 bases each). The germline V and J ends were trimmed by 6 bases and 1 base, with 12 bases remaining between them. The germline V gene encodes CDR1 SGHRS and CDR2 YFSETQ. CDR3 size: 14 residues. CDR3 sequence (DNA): TGCGCCAGCAAGGGGAATAGCGGCACAGATACGCAGTATCTT. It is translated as CASKGNSGTDTQYL.

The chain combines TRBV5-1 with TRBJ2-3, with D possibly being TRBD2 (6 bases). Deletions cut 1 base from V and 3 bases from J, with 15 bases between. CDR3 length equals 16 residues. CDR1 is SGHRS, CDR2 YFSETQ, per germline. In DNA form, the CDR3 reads TGCGCCAGCAGCTTGAGCCTCGGGACTGTGACAGATACGCAGTATTTT. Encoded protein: CASSLSLGTVTDTQYF. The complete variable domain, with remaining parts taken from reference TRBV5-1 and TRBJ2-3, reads KAGVTQTPRYLIKTRGQQVTLSCSPISGHRSVSWYQQTPGQGLQFLFEYFSETQRNKGNFPGRFSGRQFSNSRSEMNVSTLELGDSALYLCASSLSLGTVTDTQYFGPGTRLTVL.

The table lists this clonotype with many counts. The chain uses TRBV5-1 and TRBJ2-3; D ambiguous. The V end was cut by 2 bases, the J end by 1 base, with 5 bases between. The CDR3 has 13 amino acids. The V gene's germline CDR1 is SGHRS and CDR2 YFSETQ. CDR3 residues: CASSFWGTDTQYF. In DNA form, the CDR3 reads TGCGCCAGCAGCTTTTGGGGCACAGATACGCAGTATTTT.

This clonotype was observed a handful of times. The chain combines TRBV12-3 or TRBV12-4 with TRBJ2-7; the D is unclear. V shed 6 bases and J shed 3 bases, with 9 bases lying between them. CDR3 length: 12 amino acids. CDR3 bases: TGTGCCAGCAGGGGCAGATACTACGAGCAGTACTTC. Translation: CASRGRYYEQYF.

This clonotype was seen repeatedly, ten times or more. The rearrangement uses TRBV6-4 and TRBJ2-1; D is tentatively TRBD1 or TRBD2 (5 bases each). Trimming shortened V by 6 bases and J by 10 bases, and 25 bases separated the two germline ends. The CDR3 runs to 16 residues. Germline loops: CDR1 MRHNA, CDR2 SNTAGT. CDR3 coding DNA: TGTGCCAGCAGCCCTAGAGGGGTCGAGGGCGGTCGCGAGCAGTTCTTC. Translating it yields CASSPRGVEGGREQFF.

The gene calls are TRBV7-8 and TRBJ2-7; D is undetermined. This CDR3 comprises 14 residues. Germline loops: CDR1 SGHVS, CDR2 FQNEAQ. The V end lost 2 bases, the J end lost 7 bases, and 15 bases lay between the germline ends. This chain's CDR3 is CASSLSPESGEQYF. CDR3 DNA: TGTGCCAGCAGCTTAAGCCCGGAGAGTGGGGAGCAGTACTTC.

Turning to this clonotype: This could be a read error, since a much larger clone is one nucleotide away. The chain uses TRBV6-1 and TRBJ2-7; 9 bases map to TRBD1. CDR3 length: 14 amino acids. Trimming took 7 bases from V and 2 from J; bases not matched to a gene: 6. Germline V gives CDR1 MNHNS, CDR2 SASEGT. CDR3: CASTDTGGAYEQYF. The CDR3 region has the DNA TGTGCCAGCACCGACACAGGGGGCGCCTACGAGCAGTACTTC.

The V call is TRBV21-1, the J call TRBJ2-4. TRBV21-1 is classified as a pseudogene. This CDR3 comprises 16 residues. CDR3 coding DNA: TGTGCCAGCAGCAAAGGAGGTACCCTAGCCAAAAACATTCAGTACTTC. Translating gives CASSKGGTLAKNIQYF.